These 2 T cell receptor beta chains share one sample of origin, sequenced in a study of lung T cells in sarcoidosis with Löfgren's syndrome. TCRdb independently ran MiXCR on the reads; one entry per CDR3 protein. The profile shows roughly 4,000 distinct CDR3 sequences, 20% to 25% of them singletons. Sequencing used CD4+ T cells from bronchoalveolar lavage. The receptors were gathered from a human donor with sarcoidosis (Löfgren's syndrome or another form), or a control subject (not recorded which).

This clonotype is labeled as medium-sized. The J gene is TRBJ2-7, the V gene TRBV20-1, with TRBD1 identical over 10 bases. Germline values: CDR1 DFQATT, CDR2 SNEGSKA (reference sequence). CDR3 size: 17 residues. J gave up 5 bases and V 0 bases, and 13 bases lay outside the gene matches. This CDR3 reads CSAREGGQGWVDDEQYV. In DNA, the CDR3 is TGCAGTGCTAGAGAGGGGGGACAGGGGTGGGTGGATGACGAGCAGTACGTC.

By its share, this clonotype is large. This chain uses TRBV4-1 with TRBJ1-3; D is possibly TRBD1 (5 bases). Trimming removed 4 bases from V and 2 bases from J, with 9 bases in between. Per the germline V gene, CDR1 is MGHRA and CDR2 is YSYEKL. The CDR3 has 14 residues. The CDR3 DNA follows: TGCGCCAGCAGCCTTCGGGACCCTGGAAACACCATATATTTT. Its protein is CASSLRDPGNTIYF.